This passage covers 6 T cell receptor beta chains from one sample sequenced in a study of cytomegalovirus exposure and HLA in healthy donors. A multiplex PCR was run with 60 Vbeta primers and 13 Jbeta primers. Profiled with immunoSEQ multiplex PCR; TCRdb holds only in-frame clones, not every one. This repertoire shows 65,000 to 85,000 clones, nearly 80% found once; its top ten account for about 8.2%. Sequencing used PBMCs. The source of these receptors is a woman aged 40-49 years in good health and CMV-seropositive.

This clone has just one count. The chain links TRBV7-9 to TRBJ2-1; tentative D call: TRBD1 (6 bases). Germline lookup yields CDR1 SEHNR and CDR2 FQNEAQ (reference sequence). V shed 5 bases and J shed 8 bases, with 10 bases lying between them. This CDR3 is 12 amino acids long. The CDR3 DNA sequence: TGTGCCAGCAGCGCCAGGGGCCATGAGCAGTTCTTC. Encoded protein: CASSARGHEQFF.

This clone appeared a few times. The chain joins TRBV28 to TRBJ2-1; weak D call: TRBD2 (5 bases). Trimming shortened V by 4 bases and J by 9 bases, and 22 bases separated the two germline ends. CDR3 length: 16 amino acids. The germline gives CDR1 MDHEN, CDR2 SYDVKM. The CDR3 protein is CASSSWEWDSDREQFF. The CDR3 coding sequence is TGTGCCAGCAGTTCCTGGGAGTGGGATTCGGATCGTGAGCAGTTCTTC.

The J gene is TRBJ1-2, the V gene TRBV4-3, with D perhaps TRBD1 (5 bases). Germline V gives CDR1 LGHNA, CDR2 YSLEER. V dropped 0 bases and J dropped 3 bases, with 11 bases sitting between them. The CDR3 has 15 residues. For the CDR3, the DNA is TGCGCCAGCAGCCAAGATCTGGCAGGGTACTATGGCTACACCTTC. It codes for CASSQDLAGYYGYTF.

The sample holds a few counts of this clone. The chain links TRBV5-4 to TRBJ2-3, with 7 bases lining up with TRBD2. The CDR3 runs to 14 residues. The trim removed 6 bases at V and 5 bases at J, leaving 9 bases unmatched. Germline V gene sequence: CDR1 SGHNT, CDR2 YYREEE (reference sequence). This chain's CDR3 is CASTDQRGRDTQYF. The CDR3 DNA reads as TGTGCCAGCACCGACCAGCGGGGTAGAGATACGCAGTATTTT.

This clone was detected only a few times. The V gene is TRBV7-9, the J gene TRBJ2-5; possible D gene TRBD1, 6 bases. Trimming took off 4 bases at V and 2 bases at J, with 14 bases between the two ends. This CDR3 region has 15 residues. Germline V gives CDR1 SEHNR, CDR2 FQNEAQ (reference sequence). CDR3 coding DNA: TGTGCCAGCAGCTCACAGGGAAAGGGGCAAGAGACCCAGTACTTC. The encoded protein is CASSSQGKGQETQYF.

The V call is TRBV4-1, the J call TRBJ2-1; possible D gene TRBD2, 7 bases. The length of the CDR3 is 15 residues. Trimming took 3 bases from V and 8 from J, leaving 17 bases between them. The V gene's germline CDR1 is MGHRA and CDR2 YSYEKL. CDR3 sequence: CASSQAGAHGYEQFF. The CDR3 region has the DNA TGCGCCAGCAGCCAGGCGGGGGCCCACGGCTATGAGCAGTTCTTC.